A single T cell receptor (beta chain) is shown here with its context. The data belong to a study of T cell clonotyping in hematopoietic cell transplantation. Only in-frame clones appear in the TCRdb table, and some are missing; sequencing was by immunoSEQ multiplex PCR. The sample lists approximately 12,000 clones; over 40% were seen once. CDR1 MNHNS and CDR2 SASEGT come from the germline V gene. Trimming cost V 5 bases and J 15 bases; bases outside gene matches: 17. The CDR3 totals 15 residues. V gene TRBV6-1 combines with J gene TRBJ2-1, with 9 positions matching TRBD2. The sequencing input was peripheral blood mononuclear cells. This sequence was found in a man aged 45-60 years in good health. Some clones in this sample may be carry-over from other donors' samples. This CDR3 reads CASSPEGLALTHRFF. CDR3 DNA: TGTGCCAGCAGTCCCGAGGGACTAGCTCTTACGCATCGGTTCTTC.